This entry is about one TCR beta chain. Its antigen is undetermined. The data originate from a study of identical twins. Study observations and caveats: Alpha sequences out of frame and shared by twins had excess low generation probability. Compared with models, monozygotic twins showed more out-of-frame TCR alpha sharing.

Germline CDR1 and CDR2: MNHNS and SASEGT. The V and J ends lost 7 bases and 2 bases respectively, with 10 bases between them. There are 13 residues in the CDR3. All donors comprised healthy Caucasians. Unique molecular identifiers were present on the cDNA, which also gained a universal primer site by template switching. TCRdb recomputed calls from the 5' RACE reads with MiXCR, one row per CDR3 protein. The table records some 1,600,000 distinct CDR3 sequences, 25% to 35% of them present only once. The receptor comes from a newborn girl in good health. J is TRBJ2-3 and V is TRBV6-1; D remains unclear. Sequencing input: cord blood. CDR3 region: CASTVITTDTQYF. Written as DNA, the CDR3 is TGTGCCAGCACCGTCATAACCACAGATACGCAGTATTTT.